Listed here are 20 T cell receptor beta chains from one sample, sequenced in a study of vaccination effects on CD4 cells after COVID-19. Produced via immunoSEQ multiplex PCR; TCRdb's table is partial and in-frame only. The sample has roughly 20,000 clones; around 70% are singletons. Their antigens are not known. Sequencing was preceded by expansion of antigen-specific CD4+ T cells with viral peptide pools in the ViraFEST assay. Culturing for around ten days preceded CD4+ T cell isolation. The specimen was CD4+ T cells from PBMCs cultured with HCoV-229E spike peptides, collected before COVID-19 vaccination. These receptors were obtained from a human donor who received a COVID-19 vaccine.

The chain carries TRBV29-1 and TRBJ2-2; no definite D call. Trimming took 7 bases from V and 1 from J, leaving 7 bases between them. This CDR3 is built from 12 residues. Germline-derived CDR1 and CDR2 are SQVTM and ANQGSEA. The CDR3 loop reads CSAQVNTGELFF. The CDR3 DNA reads TGCAGCGCGCAGGTGAACACCGGGGAGCTGTTTTTT.

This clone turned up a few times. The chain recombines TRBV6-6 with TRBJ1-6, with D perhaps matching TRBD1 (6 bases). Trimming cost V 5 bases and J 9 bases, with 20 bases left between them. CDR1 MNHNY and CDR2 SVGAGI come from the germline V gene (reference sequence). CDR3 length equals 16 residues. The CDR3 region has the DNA TGTGCCAGCAGTAAACAGGGAGGAGGTTTTGGTTCACCCCTCCACTTT. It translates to CASSKQGGGFGSPLHF.

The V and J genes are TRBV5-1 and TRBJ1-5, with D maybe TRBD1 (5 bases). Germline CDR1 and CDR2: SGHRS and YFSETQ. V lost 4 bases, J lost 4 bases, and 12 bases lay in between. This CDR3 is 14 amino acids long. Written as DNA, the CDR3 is TGCGCCAGCAGCAGGGGTCTCGATAATCAGCCCCAGCATTTT. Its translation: CASSRGLDNQPQHF.

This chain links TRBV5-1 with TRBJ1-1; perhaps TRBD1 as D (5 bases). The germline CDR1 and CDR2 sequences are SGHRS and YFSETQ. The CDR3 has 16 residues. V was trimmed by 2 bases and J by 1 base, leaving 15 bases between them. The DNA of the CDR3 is TGCGCCAGCAGCTTAAGGGACTGGAGCCAGAACACTGAAGCTTTCTTT. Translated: CASSLRDWSQNTEAFF.

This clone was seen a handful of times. The CDR3 nucleotides read TGTGCCAGCAGTTTGGACACATATCAGCCCCAGCATTTT. Its protein is CASSLDTYQPQHF. J is TRBJ1-5 and V is TRBV12-3 or TRBV12-4, with D possibly TRBD1 on 5 matching bases. The V end lost 3 bases, the J end lost 5 bases, and 8 bases lay between the germline ends. CDR3 length: 13 residues.

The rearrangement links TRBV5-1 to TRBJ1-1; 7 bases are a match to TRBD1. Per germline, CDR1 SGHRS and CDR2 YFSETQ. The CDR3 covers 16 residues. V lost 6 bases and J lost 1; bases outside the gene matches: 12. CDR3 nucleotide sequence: TGCGCCAGCACGGCAATACAGGGGCGGGGGAACACTGAAGCTTTCTTT. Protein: CASTAIQGRGNTEAFF.

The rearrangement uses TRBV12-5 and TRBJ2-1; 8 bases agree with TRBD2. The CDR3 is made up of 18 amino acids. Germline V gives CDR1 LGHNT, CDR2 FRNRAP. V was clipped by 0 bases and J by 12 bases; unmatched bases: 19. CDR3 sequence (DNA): TGTGCTAGTGGTTTGGTACTGTCCCTAGCGGGCCACAATGTGGGGCAGTTCTTC. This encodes CASGLVLSLAGHNVGQFF.

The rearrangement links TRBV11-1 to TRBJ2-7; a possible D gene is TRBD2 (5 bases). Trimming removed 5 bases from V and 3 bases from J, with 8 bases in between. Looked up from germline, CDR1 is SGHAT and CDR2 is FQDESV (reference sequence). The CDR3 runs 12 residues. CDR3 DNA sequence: TGTGCCAGCAGCCCGGAGGACTACGAGCAGTACTTC. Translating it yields CASSPEDYEQYF.

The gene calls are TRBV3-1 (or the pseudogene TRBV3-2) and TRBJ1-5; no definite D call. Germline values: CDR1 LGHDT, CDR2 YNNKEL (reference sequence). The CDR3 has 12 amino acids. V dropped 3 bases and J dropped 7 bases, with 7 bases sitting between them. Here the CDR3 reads CASSQGSQPQHF. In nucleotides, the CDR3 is TGTGCCAGCAGCCAGGGCAGCCAGCCCCAGCATTTT.

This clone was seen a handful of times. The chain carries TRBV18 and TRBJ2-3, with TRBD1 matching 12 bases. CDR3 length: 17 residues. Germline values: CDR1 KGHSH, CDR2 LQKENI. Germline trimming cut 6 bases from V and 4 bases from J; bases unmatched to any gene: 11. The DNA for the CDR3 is TGTGCCAGCTCGCAATTAGGCGGGACAGGGGGCCCAGATACGCAGTATTTT. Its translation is CASSQLGGTGGPDTQYF. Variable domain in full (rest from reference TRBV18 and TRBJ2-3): NAGVMQNPRHLVRRRGQEARLRCSPMKGHSHVYWYRQLPEEGLKFMVYLQKENIIDESGMPKERFSAEFPKEGPSILRIQQVVRGDSAAYFCASSQLGGTGGPDTQYFGPGTRLTVL.

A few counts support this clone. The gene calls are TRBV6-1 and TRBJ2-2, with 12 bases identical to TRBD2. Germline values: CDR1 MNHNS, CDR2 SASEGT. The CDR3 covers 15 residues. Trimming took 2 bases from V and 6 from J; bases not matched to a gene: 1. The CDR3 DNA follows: TGTGCCAGCAGTGAACTAGCGGGGGGGCCCGGGGAGCTGTTTTTT. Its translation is CASSELAGGPGELFF.

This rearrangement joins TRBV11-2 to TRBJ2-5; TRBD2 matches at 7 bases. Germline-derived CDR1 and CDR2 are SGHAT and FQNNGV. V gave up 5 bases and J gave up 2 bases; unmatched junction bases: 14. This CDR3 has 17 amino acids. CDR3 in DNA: TGTGCCAGCAGCCAATCTAATTGGGAGGGGATACAAGAGACCCAGTACTTC. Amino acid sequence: CASSQSNWEGIQETQYF.

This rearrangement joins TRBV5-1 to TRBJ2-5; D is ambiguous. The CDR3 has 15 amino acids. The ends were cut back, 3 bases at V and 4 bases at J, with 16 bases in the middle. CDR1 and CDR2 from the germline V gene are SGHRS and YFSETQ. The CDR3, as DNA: TGCGCCAGCAGCTCGGACGACTGGGATACAGAGACCCAGTACTTC. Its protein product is CASSSDDWDTETQYF.

In nucleotides, the CDR3 is TGTGCCAGCTCACCACCAACACAGGTTTTGGGTACAGGAAACACCATATATTTT. Translation: CASSPPTQVLGTGNTIYF. The rearrangement links TRBV18 to TRBJ1-3; maybe TRBD1 (5 bases). The V gene's germline CDR1 is KGHSH and CDR2 LQKENI. Trimming stripped 0 bases from V and 4 bases from J, with 19 bases between. This CDR3 region has 18 residues.

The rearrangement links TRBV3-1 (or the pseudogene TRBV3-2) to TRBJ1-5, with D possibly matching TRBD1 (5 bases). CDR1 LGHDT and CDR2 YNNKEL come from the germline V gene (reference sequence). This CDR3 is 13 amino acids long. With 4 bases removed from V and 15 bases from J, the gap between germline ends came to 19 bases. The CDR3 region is CASSPSTGRRLHF. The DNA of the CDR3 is TGTGCCAGCAGCCCGTCCACGGGACGGAGGTTGCATTTT.

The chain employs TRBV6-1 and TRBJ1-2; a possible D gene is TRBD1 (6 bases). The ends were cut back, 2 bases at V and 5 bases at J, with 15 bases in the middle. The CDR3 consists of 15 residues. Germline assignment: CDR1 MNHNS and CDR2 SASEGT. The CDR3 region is CASSENRDGRYGYTF. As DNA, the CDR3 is TGTGCCAGCAGTGAAAACAGGGATGGTCGGTATGGCTACACCTTC.

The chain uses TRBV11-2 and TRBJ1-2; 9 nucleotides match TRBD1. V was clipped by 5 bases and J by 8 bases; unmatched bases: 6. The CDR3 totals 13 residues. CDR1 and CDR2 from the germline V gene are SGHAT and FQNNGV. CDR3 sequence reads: CASSPGTGSGYTF. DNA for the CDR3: TGTGCCAGCAGCCCAGGGACAGGGAGCGGCTACACCTTC.

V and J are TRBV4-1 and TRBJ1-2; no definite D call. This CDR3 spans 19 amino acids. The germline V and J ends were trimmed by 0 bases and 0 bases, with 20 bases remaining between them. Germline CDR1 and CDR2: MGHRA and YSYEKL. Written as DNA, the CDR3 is TGCGCCAGCAGCCAAGATCCCTCTGGACCGGCTAAAGCTAACTATGGCTACACCTTC. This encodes CASSQDPSGPAKANYGYTF.

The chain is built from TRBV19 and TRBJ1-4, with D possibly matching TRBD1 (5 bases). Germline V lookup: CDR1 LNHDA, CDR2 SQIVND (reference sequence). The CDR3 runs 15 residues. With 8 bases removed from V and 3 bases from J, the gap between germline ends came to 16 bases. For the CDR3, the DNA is TGTGCCAGTCTGGACCGCCCGGGGGCTAATGAAAAACTGTTTTTT. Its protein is CASLDRPGANEKLFF.

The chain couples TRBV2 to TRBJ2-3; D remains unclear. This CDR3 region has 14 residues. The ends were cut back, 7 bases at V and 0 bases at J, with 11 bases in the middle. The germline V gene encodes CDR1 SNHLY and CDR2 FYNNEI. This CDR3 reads CASMGTTSTDTQYF. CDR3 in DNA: TGTGCCAGCATGGGAACGACTAGCACAGATACGCAGTATTTT.